This T cell receptor beta chain was observed in a study of blood T cell repertoires in COVID-19. Study in general: Some COVID-19 samples were acute and others convalescent; all came from the United States, Italy and Spain. PBMCs, B-cell-depleted T cells, or T cells provided the cDNA or gDNA that made up the material.

Sequenced by immunoSEQ multiplex PCR; TCRdb stores in-frame clones only, minus some. The sample carries fewer than 350,000 clones, around 85% recorded once. The CDR3 sequence is 14 residues long. Looked up from germline, CDR1 is SEHNR and CDR2 is FQNEAQ (reference sequence). V lost 5 bases, J lost 0 bases, and 10 bases lay in between. Residents of over 20 US areas, aged roughly 18 to 89 years, made up the participants. Recovery among Cohort 3 donors was established by two negative PCRs, clearance, or symptom resolution. This TCR came from a woman in her forties or fifties who had recovered from COVID-19. The J gene is TRBJ1-2, the V gene TRBV7-9; D is ambiguous. The material sequenced was PBMCs or T cells enriched from blood (not recorded which). CDR3 loop: CASSPAGANYGYTF. CDR3 sequence (DNA): TGTGCCAGCAGCCCAGCCGGGGCTAACTATGGCTACACCTTC.